This T cell receptor beta chain appears in the sequencing data of a study of blood T cells in healthy people across ages. A second PCR of roughly 7 to 11 cycles used a sample-barcoded 5' primer and a J-beta primer mix. CDR3-containing paired-end reads numbering at least 2.5 million came from each sample. From the 5' RACE reads, TCRdb called clonotypes with MiXCR, one entry per CDR3 protein. Of about 640,000 distinct CDR3 sequences listed, around two fifths are singletons. This clonotype was counted only a few times. The antigen remains undetermined. Study-level points and caveats: Naive T cell percentage showed a strong correlation with the diversity of TCR beta. Comparison with aged donors showed that long-lived donors had more naive CD4+ cells and higher diversity.

The sequencing input was blood. The receptor was derived from a man older than 75 in good health.

The CDR3 loop is CASSRTSGKSYNEQFF. DNA for the CDR3: TGTGCCAGCAGTAGGACTAGCGGGAAATCCTACAATGAGCAGTTCTTC. V gene TRBV7-2 combines with J gene TRBJ2-1, with 12 bases identical to TRBD2. The germline CDR1 and CDR2 sequences are SGHTA and FQGNSA. The CDR3 has 16 amino acids. The V and J ends lost 6 bases and 1 base, in that order; junction bases with no gene match: 4. Full variable domain (outside the CDR3, taken from reference TRBV7-2 and TRBJ2-1): GAGVSQSPSNKVTEKGKDVELRCDPISGHTALYWYRQSLGQGLEFLIYFQGNSAPDKSGLPSDRFSAERTGGSVSTLTIQRTQQEDSAVYLCASSRTSGKSYNEQFFGPGTRLTVL.